This T cell receptor (beta chain) was sequenced for a study of blood T cell repertoires in COVID-19. As originally analysed: From reference gene primer amplification, estimates of nucleated cell counts were derived. Profiling relied on immunoSEQ multiplex PCR, and the TCRdb table lists in-frame clones only, not all of them. Clone size and V and J calls were adopted from that table, with D and trimming inferred from the DNA. The sample lists a few hundred thousand clones, around 85% occurring once. Between the trimmed V and J ends, which lost 5 bases and 2 bases, there was a span of 8 bases. Germline-derived CDR1 and CDR2 are SGHVS and FNYEAQ. The CDR3 extends over 13 amino acids.

The receptor was isolated from a woman in her forties or fifties who had recovered from COVID-19. V is TRBV7-6 and J is TRBJ2-3; D is unresolved. The sample consisted of PBMCs or T cells enriched from blood (not recorded which). The CDR3 protein is CASSPTSTDTQYF. The CDR3 region has the DNA TGTGCCAGCAGCCCGACATCCACAGATACGCAGTATTTT.